This T cell receptor (beta chain) was identified during a study of cytomegalovirus exposure and HLA in healthy donors. Researchers ran the PCR with 60 Vbeta and 13 Jbeta primers. TCRdb keeps only in-frame clones here, not all; method: immunoSEQ multiplex PCR. This table holds around 180,000 clones, more than 65% found once. The TCR sequence derives from a woman between 50 and 59 years old in good health and CMV-seronegative. Sequenced material: PBMCs.

In DNA form, the CDR3 reads TGTGCCAGCAGCTTTTGGCTAGGCAATGAGCAGTTCTTC. Protein sequence: CASSFWLGNEQFF. J is TRBJ2-1 and V is TRBV7-3, with D unclear. V shed 3 bases and J shed 6 bases, with 9 bases lying between them. The CDR3 spans 13 residues. The V gene's germline CDR1 is SGHTA and CDR2 FQGTGA.